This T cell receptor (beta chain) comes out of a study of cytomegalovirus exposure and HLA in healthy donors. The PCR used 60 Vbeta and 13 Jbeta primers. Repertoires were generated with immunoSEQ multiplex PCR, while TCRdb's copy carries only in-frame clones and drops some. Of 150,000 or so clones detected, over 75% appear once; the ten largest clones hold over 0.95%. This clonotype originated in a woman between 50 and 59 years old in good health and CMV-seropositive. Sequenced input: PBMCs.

CDR3 coding DNA: TGTGCCACCAGCACAAGGGGCTCGTCCTACGAGCAGTACTTC. Residues: CATSTRGSSYEQYF. V usage is TRBV15 and J usage is TRBJ2-7; tentatively, D is TRBD1 (5 bases). The CDR3 is 14 residues long. The germline V gene encodes CDR1 LNHNV and CDR2 YYDKDF (reference sequence). The V and J ends lost 4 bases and 1 base respectively, with 11 bases between them.